Following are 22 T cell receptor beta chains from one sample sequenced in a study of technical replicates of blood from a few donors. The table came from immunoSEQ multiplex PCR; TCRdb's copy has only in-frame clones and leaves some out. The sample includes about 70,000 clones, approximately 83% seen only once; the top ten take about 5%. Sample: PBMCs. The receptor source for this set is a human donor in good health. Some clones in this sample may be carry-over from other donors' samples.

The genes are TRBV6-4 and TRBJ1-5; TRBD1 matches at 12 bases. Trimming at V came to 7 bases and at J to 6 bases, leaving 13 bases not matched to a gene. Germline-derived CDR1 and CDR2 are MRHNA and SNTAGT. The CDR3 is 17 residues long. The CDR3 coding sequence is TGTGCCAGCATTACCTCAGGGACAGGGGGCTCCGGTCAGCCCCAGCATTTT. Protein: CASITSGTGGSGQPQHF.

This clone was counted between two and nine times. This chain links TRBV18 with TRBJ1-1; no definite D call. CDR3 length equals 14 residues. V was shortened by 3 bases and J by 0 bases, with 8 bases between the two germline ends. Germline V gives CDR1 KGHSH, CDR2 LQKENI. CDR3 coding DNA: TGTGCCAGCTCACCGGGTAGCGTGAACACTGAAGCTTTCTTT. It translates to CASSPGSVNTEAFF.

The chain carries TRBV7-2 and TRBJ1-2; TRBD1 aligns across 7 bases. Trimming cost V 4 bases and J 8 bases; bases outside gene matches: 7. From germline, CDR1 is SGHTA and CDR2 FQGNSA. This CDR3 region has 13 residues. The CDR3 spells CASSYRQGWGYTF. DNA for the CDR3: TGTGCCAGCAGCTACCGACAGGGCTGGGGCTACACCTTC.

The chain uses TRBV9 and TRBJ2-5; 9 bases fit TRBD2. The CDR3 contains 15 residues. Trimming at V came to 3 bases and at J to 2 bases, leaving 5 bases not matched to a gene. Germline V gene data show CDR1 as SGDLS and CDR2 as YYNGEE. The CDR3 nucleotides are TGTGCCAGCAGCGCCCCGACTAGCGGTCAAGAGACCCAGTACTTC. Protein: CASSAPTSGQETQYF. The full variable domain, in which reference TRBV9 and TRBJ2-5 provide the parts outside the CDR3, is DSGVTQTPKHLITATGQRVTLRCSPRSGDLSVYWYQQSLDQGLQFLIQYYNGEERAKGNILERFSAQQFPDLHSELNLSSLELGDSALYFCASSAPTSGQETQYFGPGTRLLVL.

J is TRBJ2-2 and V is TRBV5-4; no clear D gene. V was pared by 0 bases and J by 4 bases, with 7 bases between. The CDR3 runs to 14 residues. Germline assignment: CDR1 SGHNT and CDR2 YYREEE (reference sequence). The DNA for the CDR3 is TGTGCCAGCAGCTTGGCGGGTACCACCGGGGAGCTGTTTTTT. Residues: CASSLAGTTGELFF.

J is TRBJ1-3 and V is TRBV5-8, with 7 positions matching TRBD1. The CDR3 has 15 amino acids. V shed 1 base, J shed 7 bases, and the junction held 8 bases outside the gene matches. The germline V gene encodes CDR1 SGHTS and CDR2 YDEGEE. CDR3 amino acids: CASSLREGALNTIYF. For the CDR3, the DNA is TGTGCCAGCAGCTTGCGTGAGGGGGCATTGAACACCATATATTTT.

This chain joins TRBV7-2 and TRBJ2-6; 8 bases are shared with TRBD1. V was clipped by 5 bases and J by 2 bases; unmatched bases: 2. CDR1 and CDR2 (germline): SGHTA, FQGNSA. The CDR3 runs to 15 residues. The CDR3 bases are TGTGCCAGCAGCGTACAGGGGGCTGGGGCCAACGTCCTGACTTTC. Its protein is CASSVQGAGANVLTF. The whole variable domain, filled in from reference TRBV7-2 and TRBJ2-6, reads GAGVSQSPSNKVTEKGKDVELRCDPISGHTALYWYRQSLGQGLEFLIYFQGNSAPDKSGLPSDRFSAERTGGSVSTLTIQRTQQEDSAVYLCASSVQGAGANVLTFGAGSRLTVL.

The chain employs TRBV10-3 and TRBJ1-2; D call uncertain. Trimming took off 3 bases at V and 4 bases at J, with 12 bases between the two ends. Germline loops: CDR1 ENHRY, CDR2 SYGVKD. The CDR3 has 14 amino acids. The CDR3 sequence is CAISESGERYGYTF. The CDR3 DNA sequence: TGTGCCATCAGTGAATCCGGGGAACGCTATGGCTACACCTTC.

The V gene is TRBV19, the J gene TRBJ1-1; TRBD1 might be the D (6 bases). Germline V gene lookup returns CDR1 LNHDA and CDR2 SQIVND (reference sequence). The CDR3 is 13 amino acids. The V and J ends lost 5 bases and 6 bases respectively, with 13 bases between them. The CDR3 protein is CASSLEGGAEAFF. The CDR3 region has the DNA TGTGCCAGTAGTCTCGAGGGGGGGGCTGAAGCTTTCTTT.

This chain links TRBV6-1 with TRBJ1-2; 7 bases are shared with TRBD1. CDR1 MNHNS and CDR2 SASEGT come from the germline V gene. Germline trimming cut 0 bases from V and 4 bases from J; bases unmatched to any gene: 5. The CDR3 is 15 amino acids. CDR3 region: CASSEAPDRAYGYTF. CDR3 coding DNA: TGTGCCAGCAGTGAAGCCCCTGACAGGGCCTATGGCTACACCTTC.

The genes are TRBV7-8 and TRBJ2-1, with 7 bases aligning to TRBD1. Germline-derived CDR1 and CDR2 are SGHVS and FQNEAQ. With V trimmed by 5 bases and J by 4 bases, 11 bases remained unmatched. The CDR3 extends over 16 amino acids. DNA for the CDR3: TGTGCCAGCAGCATGACAGGGACATATTCATACAATGAGCAGTTCTTC. Amino acid sequence: CASSMTGTYSYNEQFF.

V usage is TRBV7-3 and J usage is TRBJ2-5; 8 nucleotides agree with TRBD2. The length of the CDR3 is 15 residues. CDR1 and CDR2 from the germline V gene are SGHTA and FQGTGA. The junction had 12 bases not matched to a gene; V was cut back by 5 bases and J by 7 bases. CDR3 nucleotide sequence: TGTGCCAGCAGCCTCACCGGGGGGGCCTTTGGGACCCAGTACTTC. Translating it yields CASSLTGGAFGTQYF.

The V call is TRBV5-1, the J call TRBJ1-2, with a weak D call TRBD1 (6 bases). V was trimmed by 0 bases and J by 4 bases, leaving 10 bases between them. Per germline, CDR1 SGHRS and CDR2 YFSETQ. This CDR3 is built from 14 residues. CDR3 sequence: CASSLGGRGYGYTF. DNA of the CDR3: TGCGCCAGCAGCTTGGGAGGCAGGGGCTATGGCTACACCTTC.

The V and J genes are TRBV5-8 and TRBJ2-7, with 8 bases fitting TRBD2. Trimming cost V 3 bases and J 2 bases; bases outside gene matches: 7. The CDR3 length is 15 residues. CDR1 is SGHTS and CDR2 is YDEGEE in the germline V gene. The CDR3 DNA sequence: TGTGCCAGCAGCTATCAACTAGCGGTTACCTACGAGCAGTACTTC. Translating gives CASSYQLAVTYEQYF.

V is TRBV6-5 and J is TRBJ1-2; no clear D. Germline CDR1 MNHEY, CDR2 SVGAGI. The CDR3 sequence is 13 residues long. Trimming left V 8 bases short and J 0 bases short, with 10 bases between. Here the CDR3 DNA reads TGTGCCAGCCGGAGAGACGCTAACTATGGCTACACCTTC. It encodes CASRRDANYGYTF.

This clone was seen a single time. The chain has TRBV7-8 and TRBJ2-3; tentative D call: TRBD1 (6 bases). V lost 6 bases and J lost 6, with 16 bases in between. This CDR3 has 14 amino acids. Germline CDR1 is SGHVS and CDR2 is FQNEAQ. CDR3 nucleotides: TGTGCCAGCAGATCACAGGGTGGCGGCGATACGCAGTATTTT. Amino acid sequence: CASRSQGGGDTQYF.

This clone appeared a single time. This chain joins TRBV30 and TRBJ2-5, with a possible D match to TRBD1 (6 bases). V was cut by 5 bases and J by 5 bases, with 15 bases left in between. Per the germline V gene, CDR1 is GTSNPN and CDR2 is SVGIG (reference sequence). This CDR3 contains 13 residues. As DNA, the CDR3 is TGTGCCTGGGACTCAGACAGGTGGGAGACCCAGTACTTC. It encodes CAWDSDRWETQYF. Variable domain in full (rest from reference TRBV30 and TRBJ2-5): SQTIHQWPATLVQPVGSPLSLECTVEGTSNPNLYWYRQAAGRGLQLLFYSVGIGQISSEVPQNLSASRPQDRQFILSSKKLLLSDSGFYLCAWDSDRWETQYFGPGTRLLVL.

The genes are TRBV2 and TRBJ2-6; TRBD2 matches at 11 bases. J was trimmed by 0 bases and V by 11 bases; bases with no gene match: 15. Germline V gene data show CDR1 as SNHLY and CDR2 as FYNNEI. The CDR3 consists of 19 residues. CDR3 region: CAAKGLAGISFSGANVLTF. The CDR3 coding sequence is TGTGCCGCGAAAGGACTAGCGGGCATTTCTTTCTCTGGGGCCAACGTCCTGACTTTC.

The DNA for the CDR3 is TGTGCCACTATAGCGGGAGGGACCATCTACGAGCAGTACTTC. Its protein is CATIAGGTIYEQYF. The rearrangement uses TRBV10-3 and TRBJ2-7, with TRBD2 matching over 11 bases. This CDR3 has 14 residues. CDR1 is ENHRY, CDR2 SYGVKD, per germline. V shed 10 bases, J shed 3 bases, and the junction held 8 bases outside the gene matches.

The chain couples TRBV5-8 to TRBJ1-1, with unresolved D. This CDR3 contains 13 residues. Germline V gene lookup returns CDR1 SGHTS and CDR2 YDEGEE. Trimming took 0 bases from V and 4 from J, leaving 7 bases between them. The CDR3 DNA reads as TGTGCCAGCAGCTTGGATCAGGTCACTGAAGCTTTCTTT. Its translation: CASSLDQVTEAFF.

The sample holds one count of this clone. V gene TRBV5-5 combines with J gene TRBJ2-7, with TRBD2 matching 12 bases. The CDR3 sequence is 15 residues long. V gave up 4 bases and J gave up 2 bases; unmatched junction bases: 4. CDR1 and CDR2 from the germline V gene are SGHKS and YYEKEE (reference sequence). The CDR3 spells CASSLTSGGAYEQYF. CDR3 coding DNA: TGTGCCAGCAGCCTGACTAGCGGGGGCGCCTACGAGCAGTACTTC.

This clone was detected a few times. V and J are TRBV5-1 and TRBJ2-6; possible D gene TRBD1, 6 bases. V gave up 1 base and J gave up 0 bases, with 14 bases separating them. The CDR3 is made up of 18 amino acids. Looked up from germline, CDR1 is SGHRS and CDR2 is YFSETQ. The CDR3 reads CASSLRVAGDSGANVLTF. The CDR3 coding sequence is TGCGCCAGCAGCTTGAGGGTGGCAGGGGACTCTGGGGCCAACGTCCTGACTTTC. The full variable domain, with the rest looked up from reference TRBV5-1 and TRBJ2-6, is KAGVTQTPRYLIKTRGQQVTLSCSPISGHRSVSWYQQTPGQGLQFLFEYFSETQRNKGNFPGRFSGRQFSNSRSEMNVSTLELGDSALYLCASSLRVAGDSGANVLTFGAGSRLTVL.